This T cell receptor beta chain was identified in a study of radiation and T cells in renal cell carcinoma. Findings of the study overall: In blood, top tumor clones expanded by 2 weeks, shrinking by 4.

This clone was observed a single time. Its target is unknown. Time point given: baseline pretreatment blood. Specified treatment: 15 Gy SBRT to primary tumor, nephrectomy 4 weeks later. Serial blood draws occurred at baseline and 2 and 4 weeks post-SBRT. This renal cell carcinoma was of the clear cell type. Some clones are missing from TCRdb's copy, which holds only in-frame ones; the method was immunoSEQ multiplex PCR. The repertoire holds about 130,000 clones, about 88% seen once, with about 12% in the top ten. The clonotype originates from a woman aged 45-65 years with renal cell carcinoma. The material was blood, obtained from a patient whose treatment included radiotherapy and nephrectomy.

The CDR3 bases are TGTGCCACCAAAACAGGGATCAATCAGCCCCAGCATTTT. Translating gives CATKTGINQPQHF. The genes are TRBV6-6 and TRBJ1-5, with D tentatively TRBD1 (6 bases). Trimming removed 10 bases from V and 3 bases from J, with 13 bases in between. The CDR3 has 13 residues. Germline V lookup: CDR1 MNHNY, CDR2 SVGAGI (reference sequence).